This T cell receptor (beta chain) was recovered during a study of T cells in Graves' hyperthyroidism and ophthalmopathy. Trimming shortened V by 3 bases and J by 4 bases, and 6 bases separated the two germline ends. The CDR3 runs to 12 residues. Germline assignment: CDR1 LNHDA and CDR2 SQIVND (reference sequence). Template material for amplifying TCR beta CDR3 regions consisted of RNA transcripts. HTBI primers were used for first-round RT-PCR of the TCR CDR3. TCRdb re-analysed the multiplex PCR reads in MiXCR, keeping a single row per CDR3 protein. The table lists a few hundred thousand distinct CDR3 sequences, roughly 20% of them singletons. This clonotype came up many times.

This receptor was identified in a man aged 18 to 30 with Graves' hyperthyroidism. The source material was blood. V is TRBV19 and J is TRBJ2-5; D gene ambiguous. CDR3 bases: TGTGCCAGTAGTATTATCGGAGAGACCCAGTACTTC. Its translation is CASSIIGETQYF.